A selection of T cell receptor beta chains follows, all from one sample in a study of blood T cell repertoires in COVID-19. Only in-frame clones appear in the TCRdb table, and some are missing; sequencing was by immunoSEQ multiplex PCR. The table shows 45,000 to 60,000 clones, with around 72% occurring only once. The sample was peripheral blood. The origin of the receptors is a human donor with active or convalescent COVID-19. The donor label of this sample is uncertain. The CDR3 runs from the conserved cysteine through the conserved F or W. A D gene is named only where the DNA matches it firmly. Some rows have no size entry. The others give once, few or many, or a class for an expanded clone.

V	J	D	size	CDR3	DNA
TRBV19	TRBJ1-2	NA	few	CASSTTGLMKNGYTF	TGTGCCAGTAGCACGACAGGATTGATGAAGAATGGCTACACCTTC
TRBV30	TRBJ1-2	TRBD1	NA	CAWARDRAGYTF	TGTGCCTGGGCTCGGGACAGGGCTGGCTACACCTTC
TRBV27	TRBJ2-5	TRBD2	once	CASSLGLAGETQYF	TGTGCCAGCAGTTTGGGACTAGCGGGAGAGACCCAGTACTTC
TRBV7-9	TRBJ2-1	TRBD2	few	CASSLPGASGSRSYNEQFF	TGTGCCAGCAGCCTTCCGGGGGCTAGCGGGAGTCGCTCCTACAATGAGCAGTTCTTC
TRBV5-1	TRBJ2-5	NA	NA	CASSLSGTYQETQYF	TGCGCCAGCAGCTTGTCCGGGACTTATCAAGAGACCCAGTACTTC
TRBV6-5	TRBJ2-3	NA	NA	CASSMSDTQYF	TGTGCCAGCAGTATGAGTGATACGCAGTATTTT
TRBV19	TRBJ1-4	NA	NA	CASSISGGSEKLFF	TGTGCCAGTAGTATATCCGGGGGAAGCGAAAAACTGTTTTTT
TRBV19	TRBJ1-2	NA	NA	CASSISTGNYGYTF	TGTGCCAGTAGTATTAGCACAGGGAACTATGGCTACACCTTC
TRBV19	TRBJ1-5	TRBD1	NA	CASLERDRAHPDNQPQHF	TGTGCCAGTTTGGAAAGGGACAGGGCGCACCCAGACAATCAGCCCCAGCATTTT
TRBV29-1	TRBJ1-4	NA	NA	CSVTDRSHNEKLFF	TGCAGCGTCACCGACAGGTCCCATAATGAAAAACTGTTTTTT
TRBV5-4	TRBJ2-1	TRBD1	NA	CASSHPPGQGPNEQFF	TGTGCCAGCAGCCACCCTCCGGGACAGGGCCCCAATGAGCAGTTCTTC
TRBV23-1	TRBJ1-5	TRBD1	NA	CASSRKGASQPQHF	TGCGCCAGCAGTCGAAAGGGGGCAAGTCAGCCCCAGCATTTT
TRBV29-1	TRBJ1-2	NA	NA	CSVGGVKDYGYTF	TGCAGCGTCGGCGGGGTGAAGGACTATGGCTACACCTTC
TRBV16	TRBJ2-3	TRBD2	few	CASSQSWTSGTDTQYF	TGTGCCAGCAGCCAATCCTGGACTAGCGGCACAGATACGCAGTATTTT
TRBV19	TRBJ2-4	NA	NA	CASSIGPGESKNIQYF	TGTGCCAGTAGTATAGGCCCAGGGGAATCCAAAAACATTCAGTACTTC
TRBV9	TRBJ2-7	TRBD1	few	CNIGQGEEQYF	TGTAATATCGGGCAGGGGGAGGAGCAGTACTTC
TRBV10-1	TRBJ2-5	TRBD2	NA	CASSPLWRLAGVCQETQYF	TGCGCCAGCAGCCCCCTCTGGAGACTAGCGGGAGTGTGCCAAGAGACCCAGTACTTC
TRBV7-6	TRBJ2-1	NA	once	CASSSTGGFGNEQFF	TGTGCCAGCAGCTCGACCGGGGGATTCGGCAATGAGCAGTTCTTC
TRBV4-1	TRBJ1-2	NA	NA	CASSQPAEGVPYGYTF	TGCGCCAGCAGCCAACCGGCTGAAGGGGTCCCCTATGGCTACACCTTC
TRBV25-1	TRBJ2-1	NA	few	CASSESRRDARSYNEQFF	TGTGCCAGCAGTGAATCCAGACGGGATGCAAGGTCCTACAATGAGCAGTTCTTC
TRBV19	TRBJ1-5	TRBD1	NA	CASSSILGQDSNQPQHF	TGTGCCAGTAGTTCGATCCTGGGACAGGATAGCAATCAGCCCCAGCATTTT
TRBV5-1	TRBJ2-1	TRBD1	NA	CASSLALGQGNEQFF	TGCGCCAGCAGCTTGGCCCTGGGACAGGGAAATGAGCAGTTCTTC